This T cell receptor beta chain was captured in a study of CD8+ T cells in alopecia areata. Whole-study findings and limits: Numerous expanded lesional clones remained in scalp and blood during tofacitinib.

This clone came up once. The target antigen is unknown. Trimming took 0 bases from V and 9 from J; bases not matched to a gene: 7. The CDR3 is 15 residues long. Germline CDR1 MGHRA, CDR2 YSYEKL. Documented treatment: oral pan-JAK inhibitor, 5-10 mg twice daily. Reverse transcription of extracted RNA yielded cDNA, which provided the sequencing template. Here immunoSEQ multiplex PCR was the method, and the copy in TCRdb shows in-frame clones only, minus some. The table has 110,000 to 150,000 clones, approximately 90% seen once. The chain couples TRBV4-1 to TRBJ2-1, with 8 nucleotides matching TRBD2. The TCR was taken from a human donor with alopecia areata. This sample comprised CD8+ T cells sorted from blood, obtained at week 4, from a patient treated with tofacitinib. CDR3 loop: CASSQEPGLEAEQFF. CDR3 sequence (DNA): TGCGCCAGCAGCCAAGAACCGGGACTAGAGGCTGAGCAGTTCTTC.